The next 18 T cell receptor beta chains were all read from a single sample in a study of beta chain features in type 1 diabetes (dated by TCRdb to 2016 to 2018). The method was the immunoSEQ multiplex PCR assay. The High Capacity cDNA Reverse Transcription Kit was used to reverse transcribe all of the isolated RNA, meaning that expressed TCRB transcripts were what got sequenced. TCRdb took over this immuneACCESS table, retaining in-frame rearrangements with V and J assigned. Such tables are incomplete; in checked studies, under half of the missing clones stem from an unresolved V gene, and the remainder is unexplained. The sample profile shows 300,000 or so clones; 8% of them were found once. Around 0.44% of the sample lies in the top ten. The sample taken for sequencing was central memory CD4+ T cells from blood. These receptors all come from a woman under 30 in good health.

The chain links TRBV19 to TRBJ2-5; D is undetermined. The V and J ends lost 4 bases and 1 base respectively, with 7 bases between them. Looked up from germline, CDR1 is LNHDA and CDR2 is SQIVND (reference sequence). CDR3 size: 13 residues. DNA for the CDR3: TGTGCCAGTAGTAGAGTGGTCCAAGAGACCCAGTACTTC. Translating it yields CASSRVVQETQYF.

The rearrangement links TRBV2 to TRBJ2-3, with D possibly matching TRBD2 (5 bases). Trimming removed 6 bases from V and 5 bases from J, with 15 bases in between. This CDR3 comprises 14 residues. Per germline, CDR1 SNHLY and CDR2 FYNNEI. The CDR3 nucleotides are TGTGCCAGCAGCCTGACCCGGGGAGAAGATACGCAGTATTTT. Its translation is CASSLTRGEDTQYF.

The chain carries TRBV15 and TRBJ2-3; 7 bases line up with TRBD2. The CDR3 loop spans 17 amino acids. V lost 0 bases to trimming and J lost 8 bases; unmatched junction nucleotides: 14. The germline V gene encodes CDR1 LNHNV and CDR2 YYDKDF (reference sequence). CDR3 sequence: CATSRDLFGSGEATQYF. The CDR3 nucleotides read TGTGCCACCAGCAGAGATCTCTTCGGCAGCGGGGAGGCTACGCAGTATTTT.

The J gene is TRBJ2-7, the V gene TRBV28; a possible D gene is TRBD2 (5 bases). V lost 7 bases and J 3 bases, leaving 13 bases between the germline ends. Germline CDR1 MDHEN, CDR2 SYDVKM. CDR3 length equals 13 residues. CDR3 protein: CASNIGSDYEQYF. The CDR3 coding sequence is TGTGCCAGCAACATTGGGAGTGACTACGAGCAGTACTTC.

This clone was detected a few times. The J gene is TRBJ2-5, the V gene TRBV18; tentatively, D is TRBD2 (5 bases). Trimming took 5 bases from V and 2 from J, leaving 9 bases between them. Per germline, CDR1 KGHSH and CDR2 LQKENI. This CDR3 has 13 amino acids. CDR3 loop: CASSETIQETQYF. DNA of the CDR3: TGTGCCAGCTCAGAGACTATACAAGAGACCCAGTACTTC.

This clone was counted a few times. The CDR3 DNA is TGTGCCAGCAGCCAAGACCCTAGCGGGAGGCACAATGAGCAGTTCTTC. It codes for CASSQDPSGRHNEQFF. V usage is TRBV4-2 and J usage is TRBJ2-1, with 11 bases matching TRBD2. V shed 0 bases and J 5 bases; nucleotides not matched to a gene: 3. The germline V gene has CDR1 LGHNA and CDR2 YNFKEQ. The CDR3 loop spans 16 amino acids.

This clone appeared a few times. The chain recombines TRBV21-1 with TRBJ2-5; the tabulated D call, TRBD2, remains unverified against the DNA. TRBV21-1 is marked as a pseudogene. The length of the CDR3 is 19 residues. CDR3 sequence: CASSRAGTSGKVWSETQYF. The CDR3 region has the DNA TGTGCCAGCAGCAGGGCCGGGACTAGCGGGAAGGTGTGGTCAGAGACCCAGTACTTC.

This rearrangement joins TRBV23-1 to TRBJ2-7; 11 bases fit TRBD2. TRBV23-1 carries the ORF label, with uncertain function. This CDR3 has 15 residues. With 0 bases clipped from V and 5 bases from J, the junction kept 3 bases outside the gene matches. Here the CDR3 DNA reads TGCGCCAGCAGTCAATCGACTAGCGGGATCAACGAGCAGTACTTC. Encoded protein: CASSQSTSGINEQYF.

This clone was detected only a few times. This chain joins TRBV7-2 and TRBJ2-1; D remains unclear. Per the germline V gene, CDR1 is SGHTA and CDR2 is FQGNSA. There are 13 residues in the CDR3. V lost 0 bases, J lost 8 bases, and 8 bases lay in between. CDR3 DNA: TGTGCCAGCAGCTTAGCACTAAGGGATGAGCAGTTCTTC. Amino acids: CASSLALRDEQFF.

V and J are TRBV9 and TRBJ2-7, with D maybe TRBD2 (5 bases). Germline V gene lookup returns CDR1 SGDLS and CDR2 YYNGEE. The CDR3 consists of 13 residues. V was shortened by 4 bases and J by 3 bases, with 11 bases between the two germline ends. The CDR3 DNA sequence: TGTGCCAGCAGCCTTAGCGATTTCTACGAGCAGTACTTC. Protein: CASSLSDFYEQYF.

This rearrangement joins TRBV7-3 to TRBJ2-1, with a tentative D call TRBD1 (6 bases). The CDR3 totals 13 residues. V lost 5 bases to trimming and J lost 5 bases, with 10 bases between them. Per germline, CDR1 SGHTA and CDR2 FQGTGA. CDR3 sequence reads: CASSLGQNNEQFF. For the CDR3, the DNA is TGTGCCAGCAGCCTCGGACAGAACAATGAGCAGTTCTTC.

This clone was counted a few times. This sequence joins TRBV29-1 and TRBJ2-2; TRBD2 might be the D (6 bases). Trimming removed 4 bases at V and 5 bases at J, with 14 bases between. This CDR3 has 14 amino acids. Looked up from germline, CDR1 is SQVTM and CDR2 is ANQGSEA. CDR3 sequence (DNA): TGCAGCGTTGGACACCGGGAGAAGACCGGGGAGCTGTTTTTT. Amino acid sequence: CSVGHREKTGELFF.

This clone turned up a few times. The chain combines TRBV28 with TRBJ2-7, with D perhaps TRBD1 or TRBD2 (5 bases each). The V end was cut by 8 bases, the J end by 2 bases, with 13 bases between. The CDR3 loop spans 13 amino acids. The germline gives CDR1 MDHEN, CDR2 SYDVKM. DNA of the CDR3: TGTGCCAGCCATCGGGACGATCCCTACGAGCAGTACTTC. This gives the protein CASHRDDPYEQYF. The complete variable domain, with remaining parts taken from reference TRBV28 and TRBJ2-7, reads DVKVTQSSRYLVKRTGEKVFLECVQDMDHENMFWYRQDPGLGLRLIYFSYDVKMKEKGDIPEGYSVSREKKERFSLILESASTNQTSMYLCASHRDDPYEQYFGPGTRLTVT.

This clone was seen ten or more times. The chain uses TRBV28 and TRBJ2-7; 8 bases are a match to TRBD2. The CDR3 contains 12 residues. Germline V gene lookup returns CDR1 MDHEN and CDR2 SYDVKM. The ends lost 6 bases at V and 12 bases at J; junction bases unmatched: 10. Here the CDR3 reads CASSEASGSWYF. The CDR3 DNA is TGTGCCAGCAGCGAGGCGAGCGGGAGTTGGTACTTC.

This clone was detected a few times. The chain is built from TRBV21-1 and TRBJ2-2; the table names TRBD1, a call not compared with the DNA. TRBV21-1 is classified as a pseudogene. This CDR3 comprises 13 residues. The CDR3 protein is CANDRDNTGELFF. CDR3 coding DNA: TGTGCCAACGACAGGGACAACACCGGGGAGCTGTTTTTT.

This clone was counted a few times. This sequence joins TRBV2 and TRBJ2-1; D tentatively fits TRBD1 or TRBD2 (5 bases each). The V and J ends lost 5 bases and 10 bases respectively, with 21 bases between them. This CDR3 region has 15 residues. Germline CDR1 and CDR2: SNHLY and FYNNEI. CDR3 nucleotides: TGTGCCAGCAGTACGCCCAGGGTAGCGAGGGAGGAGCAGTTCTTC. Encoded protein: CASSTPRVAREEQFF.

The gene calls are TRBV6-1 and TRBJ2-2; maybe TRBD1 (7 bases). V was shortened by 6 bases and J by 5 bases, with 16 bases between the two germline ends. CDR1 and CDR2 (germline): MNHNS, SASEGT. The CDR3 covers 15 residues. The CDR3 bases are TGTGCCAGCAGCCCGGAGGGGGCGCGGACCGGGGAGCTGTTTTTT. Protein product: CASSPEGARTGELFF.

The gene calls are TRBV7-2 and TRBJ2-1; 7 nucleotides align to TRBD2. The V segment lost 4 bases and the J segment 1 base; nucleotides outside the gene matches: 7. The CDR3 spans 16 residues. Per the germline V gene, CDR1 is SGHTA and CDR2 is FQGNSA. The CDR3 here is CASSWGSGYSYNEQFF. In nucleotides, the CDR3 is TGTGCCAGCAGCTGGGGTAGCGGGTATTCCTACAATGAGCAGTTCTTC. The full variable domain, its missing parts supplied by reference TRBV7-2 and TRBJ2-1, is GAGVSQSPSNKVTEKGKDVELRCDPISGHTALYWYRQSLGQGLEFLIYFQGNSAPDKSGLPSDRFSAERTGGSVSTLTIQRTQQEDSAVYLCASSWGSGYSYNEQFFGPGTRLTVL.